These 4 T cell receptor beta chains came from one sample sequenced in a study of CD8 T cells in ankylosing spondylitis. Study findings and constraints: Seemingly distinctive of ankylosing spondylitis blood was a TCR beta motif formed by eight highly homologous variants.

TCRdb called the 5' RACE reads again in MiXCR, with one record for every CDR3 protein. The table records roughly 370,000 distinct CDR3 sequences, 20% to 25% of them present only once. Their antigen targets remain unknown. Material for sequencing was blood, either unsorted or a sorted T cell fraction (not recorded which). Every receptor here comes from a male donor with ankylosing spondylitis.

The DNA of the CDR3 is TGCGCCAGCAGCCGGGGGTACCAAGAGACCCAGTACTTC. It encodes CASSRGYQETQYF. The V call is TRBV5-1, the J call TRBJ2-5; TRBD2 is a possible D gene (6 bases). The CDR3 is made up of 13 amino acids. Deletions cut 4 bases from V and 0 bases from J, with 7 bases between. The germline V gene has CDR1 SGHRS and CDR2 YFSETQ.

The J gene is TRBJ1-5, the V gene TRBV9; D is perhaps TRBD1 (5 bases). V shed 0 bases and J shed 6 bases, with 7 bases lying between them. CDR3 size: 13 residues. Germline V gene lookup returns CDR1 SGDLS and CDR2 YYNGEE. The CDR3 region is CASSVGGFQPQHF. CDR3 DNA sequence: TGTGCCAGCAGCGTAGGGGGGTTTCAGCCCCAGCATTTT.

This clonotype was counted between two and nine times. This chain uses TRBV5-1 with TRBJ2-3, with TRBD2 matching 14 bases. V was clipped by 4 bases and J by 6 bases; unmatched bases: 7. Per the germline V gene, CDR1 is SGHRS and CDR2 is YFSETQ. The CDR3 has 16 amino acids. The CDR3 protein is CASSQGTSGRGDTQYF. CDR3 coding DNA: TGCGCCAGCAGCCAAGGGACTAGCGGGAGAGGGGATACGCAGTATTTT.

In this sample, this clonotype turned up a few times. V usage is TRBV10-3 and J usage is TRBJ2-7, with 7 positions matching TRBD1. The CDR3 covers 13 residues. Trimming at V came to 5 bases and at J to 2 bases, leaving 3 bases not matched to a gene. Germline CDR1 ENHRY, CDR2 SYGVKD. The CDR3: CAISPGQTYEQYF. The CDR3, as DNA: TGTGCCATCAGTCCGGGACAGACCTACGAGCAGTACTTC.